This T cell receptor (beta chain) was captured in a study of glioma-infiltrating T cells. V lost 5 bases and J lost 0, with 20 bases in between. This CDR3 contains 18 residues. Germline CDR1 and CDR2: SGHTA and FQGNSA. Comment on this clonotype: Its specificity is not known.

Amplification of TCR alpha and beta CDR3 regions from RNA used iRepertoire nested multiplex PCR. For one-step reverse transcription and amplification, about 90-450 ng of tissue mRNA or PBMC total RNA was used. TCRdb used MiXCR to reprocess the multiplex PCR reads, holding one entry per CDR3 protein. The table lists over 3,000 distinct CDR3 sequences, roughly 45% of them singletons. Findings and limits, study-wide: Tissue-blood divergence was below expectation in non-neoplastic patients, above in gliomas. Tissue and blood shared very few CDR3 sequences.

The chain recombines TRBV7-2 with TRBJ2-1, with D uncertain. The receptor's source is a human donor with low-grade glioma or glioblastoma, undergoing nonglioma brain surgery, or in good health (not recorded which). The sample comprised glioma tissue, nonneoplastic brain tissue, or PBMCs (not recorded which). The CDR3: CASSRGSRTYASYNEQFF. The DNA of the CDR3 is TGTGCCAGCAGCCGCGGAAGCCGTACTTACGCCTCCTACAATGAGCAGTTCTTC.